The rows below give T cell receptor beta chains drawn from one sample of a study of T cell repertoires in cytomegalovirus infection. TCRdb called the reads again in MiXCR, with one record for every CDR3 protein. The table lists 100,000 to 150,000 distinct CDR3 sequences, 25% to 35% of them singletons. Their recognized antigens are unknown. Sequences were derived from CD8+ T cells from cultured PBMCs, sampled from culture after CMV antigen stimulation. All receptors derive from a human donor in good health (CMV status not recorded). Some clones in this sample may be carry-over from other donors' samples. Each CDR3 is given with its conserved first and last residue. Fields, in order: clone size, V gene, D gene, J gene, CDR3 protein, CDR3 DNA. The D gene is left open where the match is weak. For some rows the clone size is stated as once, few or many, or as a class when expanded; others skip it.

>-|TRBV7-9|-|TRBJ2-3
CASSLEAGASTDTQYF
TGTGCCAGCAGCTTAGAGGCGGGTGCTAGCACAGATACGCAGTATTTT
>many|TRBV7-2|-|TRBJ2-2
CASTRSELTGELFF
TGTGCCAGCACTCGGTCAGAACTTACCGGGGAGCTGTTTTTT
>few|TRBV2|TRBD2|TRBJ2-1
CARTLPSGGFYNEQFF
TGTGCCCGAACTCTGCCCAGCGGGGGATTCTACAATGAGCAGTTCTTC
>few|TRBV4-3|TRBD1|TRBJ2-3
CASSQDGHEGASTDTQYF
TGCGCCAGCAGCCAAGACGGACATGAGGGGGCGAGCACAGATACGCAGTATTTT
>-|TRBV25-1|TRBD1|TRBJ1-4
CASTLTGGHEKLFF
TGTGCCAGCACTTTGACAGGGGGACATGAAAAACTGTTTTTT
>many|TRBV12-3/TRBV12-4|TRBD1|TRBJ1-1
CATVGTGGEAFF
TGTGCCACCGTGGGGACAGGGGGCGAAGCTTTCTTT
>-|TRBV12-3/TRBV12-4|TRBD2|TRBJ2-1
CASSFSSGAYNEQFF
TGTGCCAGCAGTTTTTCCAGCGGGGCCTACAATGAGCAGTTCTTC
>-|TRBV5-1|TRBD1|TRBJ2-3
CASSLEGGSPDTQYF
TGCGCCAGCAGCTTGGAAGGGGGCAGCCCAGATACGCAGTATTTT
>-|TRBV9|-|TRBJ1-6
CASTDRDNQMGNSPLHF
TGTGCCAGCACCGACCGGGACAACCAAATGGGTAATTCACCCCTCCACTTT
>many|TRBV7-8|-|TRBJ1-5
CASSLAVSQYSNQPQHF
TGTGCCAGCAGCTTAGCGGTCAGCCAATATAGCAATCAGCCCCAGCATTTT
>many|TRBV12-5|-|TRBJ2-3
CASAYAGGEGRDTQYF
TGTGCTAGTGCCTACGCCGGAGGGGAAGGTCGAGATACGCAGTATTTT
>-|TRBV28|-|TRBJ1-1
CASSLQEEGITEAFF
TGTGCCAGCAGTTTACAGGAGGAGGGGATCACTGAAGCTTTCTTT
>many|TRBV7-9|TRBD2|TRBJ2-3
CASSKEGLAGGDTQYF
TGTGCCAGCAGCAAAGAGGGCCTAGCGGGGGGTGATACGCAGTATTTT
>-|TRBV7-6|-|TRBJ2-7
CASSREYERTVSNSYEQYF
TGTGCCAGCAGCCGCGAATACGAACGGACAGTCTCTAACTCCTACGAGCAGTACTTC
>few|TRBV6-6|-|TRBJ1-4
CASSYPGYLQANEKLFF
TGTGCCAGCAGTTACCCGGGCTACCTGCAAGCTAATGAAAAACTGTTTTTT
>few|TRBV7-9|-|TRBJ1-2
CASSFQQTVGYTF
TGTGCCAGCAGCTTCCAACAGACTGTAGGCTACACCTTC
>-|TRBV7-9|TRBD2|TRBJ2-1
CASSLGGLAGEQFF
TGTGCCAGCAGCTTAGGTGGACTAGCAGGCGAGCAGTTCTTC
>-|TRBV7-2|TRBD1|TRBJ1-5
CASSLNRGLYDQPQHF
TGTGCCAGCAGCTTAAACAGGGGTCTCTACGATCAGCCCCAGCATTTT
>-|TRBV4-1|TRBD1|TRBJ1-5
CASSQVPGQRGNQPQHF
TGCGCCAGCAGCCAAGTTCCGGGACAGAGAGGCAATCAGCCCCAGCATTTT
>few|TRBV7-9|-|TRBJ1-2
CASSLGTYGYTF
TGTGCCAGCAGCTTAGGCACCTATGGCTACACCTTC
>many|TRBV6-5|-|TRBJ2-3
CASSYAGTGTDTQYF
TGTGCCAGCAGTTATGCCGGGACTGGCACAGATACGCAGTATTTT
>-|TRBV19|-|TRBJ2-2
CASNDGSKLGELFF
TGTGCCAGTAACGATGGGAGTAAACTGGGGGAGCTGTTTTTT
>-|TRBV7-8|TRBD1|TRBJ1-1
CASSLFRDSHTEAFF
TGTGCCAGCAGCTTATTTAGGGACAGCCACACTGAAGCTTTCTTT
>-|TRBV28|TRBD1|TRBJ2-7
CASSPVQGEGAYKQYF
TGTGCCAGCAGTCCCGTACAGGGAGAGGGGGCCTACAAGCAGTACTTC
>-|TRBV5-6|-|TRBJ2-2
CASSPLREFTGELFF
TGTGCCAGCAGCCCCTTGAGAGAATTCACCGGGGAGCTGTTTTTT
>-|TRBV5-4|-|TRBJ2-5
CASSPRGDGETQYF
TGTGCCAGCAGCCCAAGAGGGGACGGGGAGACCCAGTACTTC
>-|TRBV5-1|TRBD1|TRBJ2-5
CASSAAGGFETQYF
TGCGCCAGCAGCGCTGCAGGGGGCTTCGAGACCCAGTACTTC
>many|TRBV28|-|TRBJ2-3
CASNFAPSTDTQYF
TGTGCCAGCAATTTCGCACCTAGCACAGATACGCAGTATTTT
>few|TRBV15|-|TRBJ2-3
CATSREEETDTQYF
TGTGCCACCAGCAGAGAGGAGGAGACAGATACGCAGTATTTT